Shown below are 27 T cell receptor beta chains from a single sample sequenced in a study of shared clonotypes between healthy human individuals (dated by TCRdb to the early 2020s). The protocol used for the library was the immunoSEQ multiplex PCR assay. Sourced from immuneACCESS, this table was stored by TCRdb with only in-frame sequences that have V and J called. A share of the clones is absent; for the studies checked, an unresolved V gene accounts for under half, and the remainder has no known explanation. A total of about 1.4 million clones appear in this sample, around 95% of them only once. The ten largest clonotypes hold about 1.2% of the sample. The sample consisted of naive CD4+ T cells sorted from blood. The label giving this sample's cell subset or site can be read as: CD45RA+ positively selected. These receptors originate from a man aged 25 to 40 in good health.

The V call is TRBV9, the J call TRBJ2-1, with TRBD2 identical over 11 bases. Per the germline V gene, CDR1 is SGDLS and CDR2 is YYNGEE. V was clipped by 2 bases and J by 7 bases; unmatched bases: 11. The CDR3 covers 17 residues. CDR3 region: CASSVGLAGGRLNEQFF. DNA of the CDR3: TGTGCCAGCAGCGTGGGCCTAGCGGGAGGCCGCCTAAATGAGCAGTTCTTC.

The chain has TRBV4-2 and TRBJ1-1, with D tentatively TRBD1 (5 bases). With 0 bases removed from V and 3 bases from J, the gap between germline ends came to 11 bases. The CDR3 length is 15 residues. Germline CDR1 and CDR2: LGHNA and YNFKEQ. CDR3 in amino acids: CASSQESRVDTEAFF. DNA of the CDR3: TGTGCCAGCAGCCAAGAAAGCAGGGTTGACACTGAAGCTTTCTTT.

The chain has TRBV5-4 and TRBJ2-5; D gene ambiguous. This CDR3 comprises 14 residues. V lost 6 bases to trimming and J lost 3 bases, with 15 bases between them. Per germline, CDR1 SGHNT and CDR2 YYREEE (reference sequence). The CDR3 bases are TGTGCCAGCACTGATCGTGGGAAAAAAGAGACCCAGTACTTC. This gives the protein CASTDRGKKETQYF. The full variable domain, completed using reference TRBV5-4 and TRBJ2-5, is ETGVTQSPTHLIKTRGQQVTLRCSSQSGHNTVSWYQQALGQGPQFIFQYYREEENGRGNFPPRFSGLQFPNYSSELNVNALELDDSALYLCASTDRGKKETQYFGPGTRLLVL.

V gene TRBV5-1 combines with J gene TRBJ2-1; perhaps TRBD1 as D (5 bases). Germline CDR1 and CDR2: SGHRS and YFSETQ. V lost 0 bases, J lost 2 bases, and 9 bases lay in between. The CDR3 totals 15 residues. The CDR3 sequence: CASSLGGQAYNEQFF. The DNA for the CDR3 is TGCGCCAGCAGCTTGGGGGGCCAGGCCTACAATGAGCAGTTCTTC.

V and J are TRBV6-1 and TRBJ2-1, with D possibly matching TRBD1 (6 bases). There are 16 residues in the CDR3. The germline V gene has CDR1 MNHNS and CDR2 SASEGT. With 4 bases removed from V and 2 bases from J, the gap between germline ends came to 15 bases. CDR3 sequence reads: CASSAQTGQTYNEQFF. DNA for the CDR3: TGTGCCAGCAGTGCCCAGACAGGACAAACCTACAATGAGCAGTTCTTC.

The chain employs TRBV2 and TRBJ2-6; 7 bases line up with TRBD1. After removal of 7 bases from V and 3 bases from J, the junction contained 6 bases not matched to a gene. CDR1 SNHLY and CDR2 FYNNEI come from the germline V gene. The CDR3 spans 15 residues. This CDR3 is CASILQGRGANVLTF. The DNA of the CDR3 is TGTGCCAGCATATTACAGGGGCGTGGGGCCAACGTCCTGACTTTC.

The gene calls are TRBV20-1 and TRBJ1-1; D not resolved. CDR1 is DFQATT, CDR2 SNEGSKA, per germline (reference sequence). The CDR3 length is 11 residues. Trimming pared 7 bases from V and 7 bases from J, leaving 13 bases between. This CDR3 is CSGRREREAFF. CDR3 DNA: TGCAGTGGGCGGAGGGAGCGTGAAGCTTTCTTT.

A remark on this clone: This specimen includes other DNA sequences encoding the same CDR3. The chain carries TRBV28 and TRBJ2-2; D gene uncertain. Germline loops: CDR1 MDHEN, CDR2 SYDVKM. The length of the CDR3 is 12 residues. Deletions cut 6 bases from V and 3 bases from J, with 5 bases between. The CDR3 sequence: CASRGDTGELFF. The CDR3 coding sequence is TGTGCCAGCAGGGGCGACACCGGGGAGCTGTTTTTT.

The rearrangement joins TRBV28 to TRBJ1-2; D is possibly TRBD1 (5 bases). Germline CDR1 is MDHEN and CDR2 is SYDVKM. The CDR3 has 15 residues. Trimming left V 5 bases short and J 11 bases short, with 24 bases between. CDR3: CASSLPGRGGIGYTF. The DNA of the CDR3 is TGTGCCAGCAGTCTTCCAGGTCGGGGCGGAATAGGTTACACCTTC.

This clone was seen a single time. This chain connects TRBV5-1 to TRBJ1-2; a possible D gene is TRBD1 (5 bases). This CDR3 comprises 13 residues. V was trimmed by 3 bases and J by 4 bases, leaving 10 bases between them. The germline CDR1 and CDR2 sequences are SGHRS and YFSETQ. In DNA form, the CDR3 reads TGCGCCAGCAGCTCTCAGGGTGCCTATGGCTACACCTTC. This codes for CASSSQGAYGYTF.

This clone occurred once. This CDR3 reads CASSQVPAGRYEQYF. The CDR3, as DNA: TGCGCCAGCAGCCAAGTTCCAGCGGGAAGGTACGAGCAGTACTTC. The chain uses TRBV4-3 and TRBJ2-7; 7 bases match TRBD2. There are 15 residues in the CDR3. Germline V gene lookup returns CDR1 LGHNA and CDR2 YSLEER. J was trimmed by 4 bases and V by 1 base; bases with no gene match: 7.

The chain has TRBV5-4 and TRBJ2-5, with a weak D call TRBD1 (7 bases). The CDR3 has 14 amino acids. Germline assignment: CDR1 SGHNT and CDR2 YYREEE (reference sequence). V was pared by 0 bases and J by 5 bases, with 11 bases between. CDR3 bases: TGTGCCAGCAGCTTGGGACAGGGACTCGAGACCCAGTACTTC. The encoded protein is CASSLGQGLETQYF.

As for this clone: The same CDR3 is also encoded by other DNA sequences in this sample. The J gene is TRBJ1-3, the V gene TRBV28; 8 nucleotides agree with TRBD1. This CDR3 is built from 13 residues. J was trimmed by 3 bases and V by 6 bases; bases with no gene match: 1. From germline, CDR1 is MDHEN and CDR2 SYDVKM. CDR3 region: CASSTGGGNTIYF. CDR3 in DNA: TGTGCCAGCAGCACAGGGGGTGGAAACACCATATATTTT.

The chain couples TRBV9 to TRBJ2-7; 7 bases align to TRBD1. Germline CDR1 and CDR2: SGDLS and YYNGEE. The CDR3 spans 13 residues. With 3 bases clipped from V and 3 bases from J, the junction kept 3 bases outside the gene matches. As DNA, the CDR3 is TGTGCCAGCAGCGCGGACAGGCACTACGAGCAGTACTTC. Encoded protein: CASSADRHYEQYF. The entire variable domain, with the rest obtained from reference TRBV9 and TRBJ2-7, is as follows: DSGVTQTPKHLITATGQRVTLRCSPRSGDLSVYWYQQSLDQGLQFLIQYYNGEERAKGNILERFSAQQFPDLHSELNLSSLELGDSALYFCASSADRHYEQYFGPGTRLTVT.

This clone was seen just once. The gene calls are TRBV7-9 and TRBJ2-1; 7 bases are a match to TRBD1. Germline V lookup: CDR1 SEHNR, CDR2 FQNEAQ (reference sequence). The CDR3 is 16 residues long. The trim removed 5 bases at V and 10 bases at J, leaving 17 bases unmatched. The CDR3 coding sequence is TGTGCCAGCAGCCTACTGAAGACAGGGTCTTGGGAGGAGCAGTTCTTC. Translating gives CASSLLKTGSWEEQFF.

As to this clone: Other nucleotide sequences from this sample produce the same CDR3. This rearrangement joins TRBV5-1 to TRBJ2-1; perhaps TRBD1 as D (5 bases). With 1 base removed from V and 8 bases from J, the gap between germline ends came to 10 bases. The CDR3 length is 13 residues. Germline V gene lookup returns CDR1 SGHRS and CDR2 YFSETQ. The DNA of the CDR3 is TGCGCCAGCAGCTTGTTGGGGCCAGATGAGCAGTTCTTC. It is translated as CASSLLGPDEQFF.

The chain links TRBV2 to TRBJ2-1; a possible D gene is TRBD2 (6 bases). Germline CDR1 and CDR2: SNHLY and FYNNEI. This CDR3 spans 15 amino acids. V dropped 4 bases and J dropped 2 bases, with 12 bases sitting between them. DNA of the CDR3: TGTGCCAGCAGTGTGGGCGGGATCCCCTACAATGAGCAGTTCTTC. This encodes CASSVGGIPYNEQFF.

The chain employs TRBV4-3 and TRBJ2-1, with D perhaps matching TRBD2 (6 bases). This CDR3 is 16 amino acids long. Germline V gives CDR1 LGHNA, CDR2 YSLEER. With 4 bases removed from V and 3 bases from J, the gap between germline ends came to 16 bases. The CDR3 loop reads CASSPTSSGDYNEQFF. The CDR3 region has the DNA TGCGCCAGCAGCCCCACAAGTAGCGGCGACTACAATGAGCAGTTCTTC.

The CDR3, as DNA: TGTGCCAGCAGTTCCCTTACAGGGGTTGGGGCCAACGTCCTGACTTTC. Protein sequence: CASSSLTGVGANVLTF. The chain has TRBV6-5 and TRBJ2-6, with 7 bases that match TRBD1. The J segment lost 3 bases and the V segment lost 4 bases, leaving 6 bases of the junction unmatched. The CDR3 spans 16 residues. Germline CDR1 is MNHEY and CDR2 is SVGAGI.

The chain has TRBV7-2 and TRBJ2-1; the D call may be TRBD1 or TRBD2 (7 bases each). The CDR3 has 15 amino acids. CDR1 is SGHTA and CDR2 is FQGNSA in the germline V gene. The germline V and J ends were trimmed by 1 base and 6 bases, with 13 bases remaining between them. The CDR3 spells CASSLVSRGGNEQFF. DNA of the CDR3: TGTGCCAGCAGCTTAGTATCCAGGGGGGGCAATGAGCAGTTCTTC.

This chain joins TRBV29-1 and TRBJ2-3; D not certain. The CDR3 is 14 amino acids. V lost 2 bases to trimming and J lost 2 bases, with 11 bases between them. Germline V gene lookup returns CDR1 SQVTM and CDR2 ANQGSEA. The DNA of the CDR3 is TGCAGCGTTGAAATAGGCCTCTACACAGATACGCAGTATTTT. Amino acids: CSVEIGLYTDTQYF.

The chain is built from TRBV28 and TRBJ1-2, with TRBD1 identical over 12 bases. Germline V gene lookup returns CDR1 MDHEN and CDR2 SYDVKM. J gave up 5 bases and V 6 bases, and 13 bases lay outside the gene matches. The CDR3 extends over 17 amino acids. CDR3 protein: CASRNVPGQGALYGYTF. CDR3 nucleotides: TGTGCCAGCAGAAACGTACCGGGACAGGGGGCGCTATATGGCTACACCTTC.

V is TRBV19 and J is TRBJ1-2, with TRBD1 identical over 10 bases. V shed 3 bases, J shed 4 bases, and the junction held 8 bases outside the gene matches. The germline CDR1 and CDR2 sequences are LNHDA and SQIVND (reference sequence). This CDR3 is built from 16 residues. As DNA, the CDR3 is TGTGCCAGTAGTATCCTCGGGACAGGGGCGGCCTATGGCTACACCTTC. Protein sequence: CASSILGTGAAYGYTF.

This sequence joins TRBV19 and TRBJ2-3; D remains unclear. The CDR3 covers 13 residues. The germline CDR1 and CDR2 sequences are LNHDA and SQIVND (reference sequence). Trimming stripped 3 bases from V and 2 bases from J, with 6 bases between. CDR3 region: CASSISHTDTQYF. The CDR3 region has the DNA TGTGCCAGTAGTATTTCCCACACAGATACGCAGTATTTT. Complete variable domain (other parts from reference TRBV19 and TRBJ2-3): DGGITQSPKYLFRKEGQNVTLSCEQNLNHDAMYWYRQDPGQGLRLIYYSQIVNDFQKGDIAEGYSVSREKKESFPLTVTSAQKNPTAFYLCASSISHTDTQYFGPGTRLTVL.

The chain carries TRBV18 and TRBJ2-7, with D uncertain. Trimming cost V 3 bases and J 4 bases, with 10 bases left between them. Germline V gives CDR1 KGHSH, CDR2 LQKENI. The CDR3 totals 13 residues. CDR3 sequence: CASSPSAGYEQYF. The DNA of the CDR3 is TGTGCCAGCTCACCTTCTGCCGGATACGAGCAGTACTTC.

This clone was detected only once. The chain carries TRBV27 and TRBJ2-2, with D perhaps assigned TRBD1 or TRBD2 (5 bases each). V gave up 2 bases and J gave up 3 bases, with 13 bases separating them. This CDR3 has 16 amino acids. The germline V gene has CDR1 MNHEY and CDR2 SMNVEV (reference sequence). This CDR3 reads CASSLVQGDHTGELFF. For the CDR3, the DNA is TGTGCCAGCAGTTTAGTTCAGGGAGACCACACCGGGGAGCTGTTTTTT.

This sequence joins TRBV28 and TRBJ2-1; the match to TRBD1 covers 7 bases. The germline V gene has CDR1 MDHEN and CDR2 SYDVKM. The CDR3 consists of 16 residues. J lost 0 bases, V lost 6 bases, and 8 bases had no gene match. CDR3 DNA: TGTGCCAGCAGAGAGTTAGGGGGCAGCTCCTACAATGAGCAGTTCTTC. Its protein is CASRELGGSSYNEQFF.